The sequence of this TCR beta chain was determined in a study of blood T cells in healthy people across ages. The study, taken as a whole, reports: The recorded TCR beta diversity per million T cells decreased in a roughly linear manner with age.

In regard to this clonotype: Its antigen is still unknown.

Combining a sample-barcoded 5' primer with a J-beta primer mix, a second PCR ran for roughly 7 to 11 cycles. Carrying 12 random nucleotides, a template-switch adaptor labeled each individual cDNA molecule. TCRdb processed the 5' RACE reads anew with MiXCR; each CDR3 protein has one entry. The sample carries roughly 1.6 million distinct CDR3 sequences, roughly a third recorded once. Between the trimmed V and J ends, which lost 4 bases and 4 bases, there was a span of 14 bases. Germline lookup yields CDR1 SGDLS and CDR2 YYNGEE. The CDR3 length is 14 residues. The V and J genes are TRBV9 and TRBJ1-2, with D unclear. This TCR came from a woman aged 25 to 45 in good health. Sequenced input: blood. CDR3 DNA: TGTGCCAGCAGCCCTTCCCGGGTCCCCTATGGCTACACCTTC. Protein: CASSPSRVPYGYTF. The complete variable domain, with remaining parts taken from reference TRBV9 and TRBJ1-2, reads DSGVTQTPKHLITATGQRVTLRCSPRSGDLSVYWYQQSLDQGLQFLIQYYNGEERAKGNILERFSAQQFPDLHSELNLSSLELGDSALYFCASSPSRVPYGYTFGSGTRLTVV.